What follows describes a single T cell receptor beta chain. Its specificity is unknown. These data originate in a study of beta chain features in type 1 diabetes. cDNA synthesis used the whole RNA isolate, giving expressed TCRB sequences. Each sample of naive, central memory or regulatory T cells had, on average, about 3.57 million reads. Using immunoSEQ multiplex PCR, the repertoire was profiled, and TCRdb retains in-frame clones only, with some absent. The repertoire consists of 250,000 to 350,000 clones, with 11% occurring once and the leading ten covering about 0.015%. Broader study findings: Shortening that was moderate but significant affected the TCRB CDR3s of Type 1 diabetes patients in all four CD4+ subsets.

This receptor was taken from a woman aged 25 to 39 in good health. The specimen sequenced was naive CD4+ T cells from blood.

The CDR3 DNA follows: TGTGCCTGGAAGGGGACAGGGGGAACTCAGCCCCAGCATTTT. It specifies CAWKGTGGTQPQHF. This chain joins TRBV30 and TRBJ1-5; 11 bases are shared with TRBD1. In germline, CDR1 is GTSNPN, CDR2 SVGIG (reference sequence). The CDR3 has 14 residues. Trimming cost V 4 bases and J 6 bases; bases outside gene matches: 5.